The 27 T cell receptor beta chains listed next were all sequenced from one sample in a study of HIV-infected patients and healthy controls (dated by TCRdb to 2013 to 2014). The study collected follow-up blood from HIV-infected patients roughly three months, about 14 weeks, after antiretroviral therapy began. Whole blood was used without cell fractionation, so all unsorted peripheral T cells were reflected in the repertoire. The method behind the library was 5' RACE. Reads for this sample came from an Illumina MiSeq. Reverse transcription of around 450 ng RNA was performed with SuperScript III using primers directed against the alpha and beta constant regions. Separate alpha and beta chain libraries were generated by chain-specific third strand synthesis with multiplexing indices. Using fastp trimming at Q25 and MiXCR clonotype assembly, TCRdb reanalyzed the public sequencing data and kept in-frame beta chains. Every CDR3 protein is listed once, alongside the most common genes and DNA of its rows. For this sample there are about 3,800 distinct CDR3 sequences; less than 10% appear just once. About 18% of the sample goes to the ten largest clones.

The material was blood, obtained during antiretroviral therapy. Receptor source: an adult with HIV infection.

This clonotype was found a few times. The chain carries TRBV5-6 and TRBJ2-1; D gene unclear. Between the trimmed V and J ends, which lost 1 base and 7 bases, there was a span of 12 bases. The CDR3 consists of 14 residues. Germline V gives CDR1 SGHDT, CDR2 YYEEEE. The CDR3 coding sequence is TGTGCCAGCAGCTTGCTGGGAACCGGGAATGAGCAGTTCTTC. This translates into CASSLLGTGNEQFF.

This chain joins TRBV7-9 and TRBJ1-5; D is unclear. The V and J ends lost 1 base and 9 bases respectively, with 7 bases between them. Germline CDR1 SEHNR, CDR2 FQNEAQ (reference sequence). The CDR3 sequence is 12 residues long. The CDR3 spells CASSLGGGPQHF. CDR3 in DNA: TGTGCCAGCAGCTTAGGGGGTGGGCCCCAGCATTTT.

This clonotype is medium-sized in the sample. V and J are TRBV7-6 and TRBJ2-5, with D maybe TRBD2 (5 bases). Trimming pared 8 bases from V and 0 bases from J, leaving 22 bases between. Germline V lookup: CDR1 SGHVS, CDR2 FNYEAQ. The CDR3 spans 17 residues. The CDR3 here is CASAVRAPEWYQETQYF. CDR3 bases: TGTGCCAGCGCTGTGAGGGCACCTGAGTGGTACCAAGAGACCCAGTACTTC.

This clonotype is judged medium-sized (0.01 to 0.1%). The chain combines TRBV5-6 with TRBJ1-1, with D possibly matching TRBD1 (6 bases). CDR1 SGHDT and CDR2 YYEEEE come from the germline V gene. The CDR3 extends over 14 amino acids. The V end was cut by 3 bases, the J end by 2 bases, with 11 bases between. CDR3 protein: CASSWGDTNTEAFF. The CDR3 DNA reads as TGTGCCAGCAGCTGGGGGGACACCAACACTGAAGCTTTCTTT.

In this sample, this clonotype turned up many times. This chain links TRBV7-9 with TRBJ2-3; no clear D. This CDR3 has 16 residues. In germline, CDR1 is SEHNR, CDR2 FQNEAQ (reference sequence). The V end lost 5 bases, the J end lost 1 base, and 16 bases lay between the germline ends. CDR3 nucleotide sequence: TGTGCCAGCAGCCCCCCTCATGGGTCCGGCACAGATACGCAGTATTTT. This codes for CASSPPHGSGTDTQYF.

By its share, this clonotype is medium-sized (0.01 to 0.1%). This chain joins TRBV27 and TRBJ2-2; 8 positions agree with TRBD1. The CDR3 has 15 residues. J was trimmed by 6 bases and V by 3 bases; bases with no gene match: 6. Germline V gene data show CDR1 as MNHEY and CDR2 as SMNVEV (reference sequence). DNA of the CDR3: TGTGCCAGCAGTTTCTCGACAGGGGCGGCCGGGGAGCTGTTTTTT. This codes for CASSFSTGAAGELFF.

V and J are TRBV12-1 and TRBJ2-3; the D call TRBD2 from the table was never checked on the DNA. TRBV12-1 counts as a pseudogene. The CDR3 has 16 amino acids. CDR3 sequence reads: CASSFRTGPPRDTQYF. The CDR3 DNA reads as TGTGCCAGCAGCTTCAGAACAGGGCCCCCCCGGGATACGCAGTATTTT.

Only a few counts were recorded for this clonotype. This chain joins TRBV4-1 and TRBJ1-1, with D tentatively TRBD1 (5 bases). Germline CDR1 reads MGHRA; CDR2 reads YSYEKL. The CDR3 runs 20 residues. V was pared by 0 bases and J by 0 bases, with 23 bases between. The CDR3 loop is CASSQDVPLGASILNTEAFF. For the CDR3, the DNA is TGCGCCAGCAGCCAAGATGTACCTCTAGGGGCATCCATCTTGAACACTGAAGCTTTCTTT.

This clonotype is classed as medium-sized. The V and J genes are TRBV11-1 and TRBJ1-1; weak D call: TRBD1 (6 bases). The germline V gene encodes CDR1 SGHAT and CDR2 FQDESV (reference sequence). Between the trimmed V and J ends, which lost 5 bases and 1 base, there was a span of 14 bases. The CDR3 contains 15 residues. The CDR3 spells CASSPWTARNTEAFF. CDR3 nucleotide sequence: TGTGCCAGCAGCCCTTGGACAGCCCGGAACACTGAAGCTTTCTTT.

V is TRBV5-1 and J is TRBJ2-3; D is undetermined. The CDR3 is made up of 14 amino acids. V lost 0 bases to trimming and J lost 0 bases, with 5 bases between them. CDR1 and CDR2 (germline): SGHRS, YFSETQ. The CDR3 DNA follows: TGCGCCAGCAGCTTGGGAGGTAGCACAGATACGCAGTATTTT. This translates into CASSLGGSTDTQYF.

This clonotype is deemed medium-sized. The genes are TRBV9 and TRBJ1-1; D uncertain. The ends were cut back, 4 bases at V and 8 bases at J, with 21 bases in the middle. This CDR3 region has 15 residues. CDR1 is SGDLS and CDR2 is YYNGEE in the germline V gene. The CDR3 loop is CASSPRTAPVGEAFF. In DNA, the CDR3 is TGTGCCAGCAGCCCGCGGACGGCTCCAGTGGGGGAAGCTTTCTTT.

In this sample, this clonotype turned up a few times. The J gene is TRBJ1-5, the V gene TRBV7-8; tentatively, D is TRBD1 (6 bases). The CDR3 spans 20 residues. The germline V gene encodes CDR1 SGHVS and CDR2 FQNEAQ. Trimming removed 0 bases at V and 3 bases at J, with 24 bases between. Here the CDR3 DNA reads TGTGCCAGCAGCTTAGCAAAGGACAGATCGACAGGTGATTCCAATCAGCCCCAGCATTTT. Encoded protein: CASSLAKDRSTGDSNQPQHF. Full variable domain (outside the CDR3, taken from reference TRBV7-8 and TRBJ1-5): GAGVSQSPRYKVAKRGQDVALRCDPISGHVSLFWYQQALGQGPEFLTYFQNEAQLDKSGLPSDRFFAERPEGSVSTLKIQRTQQEDSAVYLCASSLAKDRSTGDSNQPQHFGDGTRLSIL.

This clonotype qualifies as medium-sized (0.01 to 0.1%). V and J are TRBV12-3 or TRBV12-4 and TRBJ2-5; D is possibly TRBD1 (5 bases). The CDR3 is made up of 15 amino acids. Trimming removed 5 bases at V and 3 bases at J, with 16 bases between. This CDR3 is CASSPWGRVEETQYF. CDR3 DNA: TGTGCCAGCAGTCCTTGGGGCAGGGTGGAAGAGACCCAGTACTTC.

CDR3 nucleotides: TGTGCCAGCAGCCCCAAGGGGGGGTTGAACACTGAAGCTTTCTTT. It is translated as CASSPKGGLNTEAFF. The chain recombines TRBV5-4 with TRBJ1-1, with D possibly matching TRBD1 (6 bases). V lost 4 bases, J lost 0 bases, and 13 bases lay in between. Germline assignment: CDR1 SGHNT and CDR2 YYREEE (reference sequence). CDR3 size: 15 residues.

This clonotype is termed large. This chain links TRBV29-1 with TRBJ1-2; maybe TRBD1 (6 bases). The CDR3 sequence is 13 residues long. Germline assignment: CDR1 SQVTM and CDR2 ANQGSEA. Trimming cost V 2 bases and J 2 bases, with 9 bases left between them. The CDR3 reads CSVEQGNNYGYTF. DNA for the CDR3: TGCAGCGTTGAACAGGGGAACAACTATGGCTACACCTTC. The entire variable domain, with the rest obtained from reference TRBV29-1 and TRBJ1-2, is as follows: SAVISQKPSRDICQRGTSLTIQCQVDSQVTMMFWYRQQPGQSLTLIATANQGSEATYESGFVIDKFPISRPNLTFSTLTVSNMSPEDSSIYLCSVEQGNNYGYTFGSGTRLTVV.

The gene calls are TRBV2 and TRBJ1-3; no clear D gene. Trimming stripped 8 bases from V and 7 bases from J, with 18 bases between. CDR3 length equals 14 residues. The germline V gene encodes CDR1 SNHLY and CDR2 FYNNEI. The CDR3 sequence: CASPDFARRNTIYF. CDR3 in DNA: TGTGCCAGCCCCGACTTTGCCCGGAGGAACACCATATATTTT. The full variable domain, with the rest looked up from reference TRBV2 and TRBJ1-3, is EPEVTQTPSHQVTQMGQEVILRCVPISNHLYFYWYRQILGQKVEFLVSFYNNEISEKSEIFDDQFSVERPDGSNFTLKIRSTKLEDSAMYFCASPDFARRNTIYFGEGSWLTVV.

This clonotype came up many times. CDR3 sequence reads: CASSGGNEQFF. CDR3 bases: TGTGCCAGCAGTGGGGGAAATGAGCAGTTCTTC. V gene TRBV2 combines with J gene TRBJ2-1; D unresolved. There are 11 residues in the CDR3. Between the trimmed V and J ends, which lost 4 bases and 7 bases, there was a span of 5 bases. The germline CDR1 and CDR2 sequences are SNHLY and FYNNEI.

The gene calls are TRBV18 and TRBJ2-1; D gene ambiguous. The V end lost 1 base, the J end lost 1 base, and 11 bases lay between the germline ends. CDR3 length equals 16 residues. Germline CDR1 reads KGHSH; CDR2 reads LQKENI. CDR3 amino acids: CASSPRAVSSYNEQFF. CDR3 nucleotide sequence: TGTGCCAGCTCACCACGGGCGGTCAGTTCCTACAATGAGCAGTTCTTC.

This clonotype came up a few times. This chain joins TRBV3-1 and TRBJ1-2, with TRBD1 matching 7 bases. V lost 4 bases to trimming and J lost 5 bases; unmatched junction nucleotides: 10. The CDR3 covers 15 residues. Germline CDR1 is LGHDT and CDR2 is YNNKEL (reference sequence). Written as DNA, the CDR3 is TGTGCCAGCAGCCCCGATTTACAGGGGAGATATGGCTACACCTTC. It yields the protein CASSPDLQGRYGYTF.

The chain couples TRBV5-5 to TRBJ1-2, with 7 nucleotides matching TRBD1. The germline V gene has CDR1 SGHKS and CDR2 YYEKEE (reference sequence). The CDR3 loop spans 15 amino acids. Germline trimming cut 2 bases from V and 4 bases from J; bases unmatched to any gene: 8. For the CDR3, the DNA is TGTGCCAGCAGCTTACGGACAGGCGTTACCTATGGCTACACCTTC. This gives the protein CASSLRTGVTYGYTF.

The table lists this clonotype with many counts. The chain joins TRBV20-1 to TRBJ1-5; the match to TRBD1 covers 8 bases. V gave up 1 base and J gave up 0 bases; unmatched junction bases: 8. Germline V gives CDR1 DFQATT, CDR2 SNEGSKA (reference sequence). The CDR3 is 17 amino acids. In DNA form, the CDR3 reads TGCAGTGCTAGAGTGGGGACAGGCCAACGTAGCAATCAGCCCCAGCATTTT. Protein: CSARVGTGQRSNQPQHF.

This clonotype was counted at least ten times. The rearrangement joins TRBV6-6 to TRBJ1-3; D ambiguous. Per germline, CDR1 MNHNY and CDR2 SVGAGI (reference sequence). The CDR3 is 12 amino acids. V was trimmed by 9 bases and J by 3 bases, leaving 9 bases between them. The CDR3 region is CASFNSGNTIYF. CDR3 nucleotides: TGTGCCAGTTTTAACAGTGGAAACACCATATATTTT.

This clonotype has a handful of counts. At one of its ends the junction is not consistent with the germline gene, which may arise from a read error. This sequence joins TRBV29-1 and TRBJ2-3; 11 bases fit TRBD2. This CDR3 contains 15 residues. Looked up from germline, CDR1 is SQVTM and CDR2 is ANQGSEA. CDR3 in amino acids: CSALGGLAASDAQYF. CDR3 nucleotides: TGCAGCGCTCTCGGGGGACTAGCGGCATCAGATGCGCAGTATTTT.

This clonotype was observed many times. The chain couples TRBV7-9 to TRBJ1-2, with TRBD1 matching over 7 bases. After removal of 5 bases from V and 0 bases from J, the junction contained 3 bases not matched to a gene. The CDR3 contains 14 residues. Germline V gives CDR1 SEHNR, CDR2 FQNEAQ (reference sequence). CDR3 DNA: TGTGCCAGCAGCCTGACAGGGCCTAACTATGGCTACACCTTC. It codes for CASSLTGPNYGYTF. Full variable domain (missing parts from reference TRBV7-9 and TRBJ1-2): DTGVSQNPRHKITKRGQNVTFRCDPISEHNRLYWYRQTLGQGPEFLTYFQNEAQLEKSRLLSDRFSAERPKGSFSTLEIQRTEQGDSAMYLCASSLTGPNYGYTFGSGTRLTVV.

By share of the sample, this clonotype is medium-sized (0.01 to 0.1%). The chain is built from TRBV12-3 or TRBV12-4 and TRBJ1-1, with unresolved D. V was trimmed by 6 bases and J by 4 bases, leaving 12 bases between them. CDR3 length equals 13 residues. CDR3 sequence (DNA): TGTGCCAGCAGGCCGGGCCACCCCACTGAAGCTTTCTTT. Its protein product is CASRPGHPTEAFF.

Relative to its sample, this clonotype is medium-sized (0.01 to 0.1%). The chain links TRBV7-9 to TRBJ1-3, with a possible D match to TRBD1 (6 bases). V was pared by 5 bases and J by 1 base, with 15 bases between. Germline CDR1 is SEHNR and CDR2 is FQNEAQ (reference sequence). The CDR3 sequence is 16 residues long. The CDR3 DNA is TGTGCCAGCAGCCGCTCTGGGGGCACTTCTGGAAACACCATATATTTT. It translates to CASSRSGGTSGNTIYF.

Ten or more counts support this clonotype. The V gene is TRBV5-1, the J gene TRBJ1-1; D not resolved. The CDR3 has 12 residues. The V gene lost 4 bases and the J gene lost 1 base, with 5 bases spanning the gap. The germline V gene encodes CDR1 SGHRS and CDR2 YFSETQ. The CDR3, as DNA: TGCGCCAGCAGCCCCGAGAACACTGAAGCTTTCTTT. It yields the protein CASSPENTEAFF. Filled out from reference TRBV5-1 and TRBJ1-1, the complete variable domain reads KAGVTQTPRYLIKTRGQQVTLSCSPISGHRSVSWYQQTPGQGLQFLFEYFSETQRNKGNFPGRFSGRQFSNSRSEMNVSTLELGDSALYLCASSPENTEAFFGQGTRLTVV.